The T cell receptor beta chain under discussion was sequenced for a study of preoperative IRX-2 immunotherapy in early breast cancer. About this clone: In the same sample, other DNA sequences code for this CDR3.

Assay: immunoSEQ multiplex PCR; the TCRdb copy retains only in-frame clones and omits some. The data contain about 98,000 clones, approximately 90% of them singletons. This CDR3 has 14 residues. Germline assignment: CDR1 SGHRS and CDR2 YFSETQ. Trimming removed 2 bases from V and 0 bases from J, with 6 bases in between. Sample treatment: preoperative locoregional IRX-2 cytokine immunotherapy. Samples came from a phase Ib trial of preoperative locoregional IRX-2 cytokine immunotherapy. This receptor was taken from a human donor with breast cancer. Sequencing was performed on tumor tissue, taken after IRX-2 immunotherapy. V is TRBV5-1 and J is TRBJ1-5; D is unclear. CDR3 DNA sequence: TGCGCCAGCAGCTTTGGCGATAGCAATCAGCCCCAGCATTTT. Protein: CASSFGDSNQPQHF.